This T cell receptor (beta chain) was identified in a study of breast tumors, draining lymph nodes, adjacent tissues. Study-wide points: Luminal-like breast cancer showed significantly greater tumor-nontumor repertoire similarity than basal-like breast cancer did. Data only fit, rather than demonstrated, lymph node origin of most tumor T cells.

The lymph nodes were axillary draining lymph nodes from breast cancer patients. Each CDR3 protein is one row after TCRdb ran MiXCR on the multiplex PCR reads. The sample records 150,000 to 200,000 distinct CDR3 sequences, 31% being singletons. The CDR3 sequence is 15 residues long. Germline values: CDR1 SGHNT, CDR2 YENEEA. Losses at the gene ends were 9 bases for V and 2 bases for J; bases not matched to a gene: 8. This clonotype was picked up one time. Its target is not known. Sequencing input: axillary lymph node tissue. The source of this sequence is a female donor with breast cancer. Some clones in this sample may be carry-over from other donors' samples. The gene calls are TRBV11-3 and TRBJ2-7, with 12 nucleotides matching TRBD1. CDR3: CARGGQGATTYEQYF. The CDR3, as DNA: TGTGCCAGGGGGGGACAGGGGGCGACCACCTACGAGCAGTACTTC.